Listed below are T cell receptor beta chains from one sample, sequenced in a study of shared clonotypes between healthy human individuals. The assay was immunoSEQ multiplex PCR, and TCRdb's table has in-frame clones only and misses some. This table has 550,000 to 700,000 clones, about three quarters appearing once. Sequenced material: memory CD4+ T cells sorted from blood. Receptor source: a woman aged 25 to 39 in good health. Each CDR3 is given with its conserved first and last residue. A D gene is named only where the DNA matches it firmly. Expanded clones are given a class, and other clones once, few, many or no size at all.

>TRBV6-1|-|TRBJ2-7|-
TGTGCCACCACTTACAGGGCCTCCTACGAGCAGTACTTC
CATTYRASYEQYF
>TRBV5-1|-|TRBJ1-1|-
TGCGCCAGCAGCTTACAGGGACAGAACACTGAAGCTTTCTTT
CASSLQGQNTEAFF
>TRBV7-8|-|TRBJ2-7|-
TGTGCCAGCAGCTTGCAGCGGGACAGCGGCGAGCAGTACTTC
CASSLQRDSGEQYF
>TRBV28|-|TRBJ2-2|TRBD2
TGTGCCAGCTTGACTAGCGGGAACGCCGGGGAGCTGTTTTTT
CASLTSGNAGELFF
>TRBV10-1|few|TRBJ1-1|TRBD1
TGCGCCAGCAGTCAAGGACAGGGGCAATCTTTCTTT
CASSQGQGQSFF
>TRBV9|-|TRBJ1-3|-
TGTGCCAGCAGCGACCACGGTGGAAACACCATATATTTT
CASSDHGGNTIYF
>TRBV7-6|-|TRBJ2-1|-
TGTGCCAGCAGCCCCGGAGGTAGAAGCTCCTACAATGAGCAGTTCTTC
CASSPGGRSSYNEQFF
>TRBV9|-|TRBJ2-7|-
TGTGCCAGCAGCGTAGAACCCTACGGGGAGCAGTACTTC
CASSVEPYGEQYF
>TRBV27|-|TRBJ2-2|TRBD1
TGTGCCAGCAGGCGGGACAGGGGGCTCACCGGGGAGCTGTTTTTT
CASRRDRGLTGELFF
>TRBV14|once|TRBJ1-1|TRBD1
TGTGCCAGCAGCCTGACAGGGAGGGGGACTGAAGCTTTCTTT
CASSLTGRGTEAFF
>TRBV28|-|TRBJ1-3|-
TGTGCCAGCAGGGGTGAGGCTGGAAACACCATATATTTT
CASRGEAGNTIYF
>TRBV28|-|TRBJ1-4|-
TGTGCCAGCCTCCGGGCCTCAACTAATGAAAAACTGTTTTTT
CASLRASTNEKLFF
>TRBV30|-|TRBJ2-2|TRBD1
TGTGCCTGGAAGGGACAGACGAACACCGGGGAGCTGTTTTTT
CAWKGQTNTGELFF
>TRBV27|once|TRBJ1-5|TRBD1
TGTGCCAGCAGAGCGAGACAGGGCTGGGACGATCAAACCCAGCATTTT
CASRARQGWDDQTQHF
>TRBV2|-|TRBJ2-6|-
TGTGCCAGCAGACTAAACCAGGGATCTGGGGCCAACGTCCTGACTTTC
CASRLNQGSGANVLTF
>TRBV25-1|-|TRBJ1-1|TRBD1
TGTGCCAGCAGTGAACCCTCCCGACAGGGATTGAACACTGAAGCTTTCTTT
CASSEPSRQGLNTEAFF
>TRBV19|few|TRBJ1-5|-
TGTGCCAGTAGTATACCGGGCCAATTCAATCAGCCCCAGCATTTT
CASSIPGQFNQPQHF
>TRBV11-2|-|TRBJ2-3|-
TGTGCCAGCAGCCGACAGTCCCTTAGCACAGATACGCAGTATTTT
CASSRQSLSTDTQYF
>TRBV7-9|-|TRBJ1-2|TRBD1
TGTGCCAGCAGCACTTGGACAGGGTCATCTAACTATGGCTACACCTTC
CASSTWTGSSNYGYTF
>TRBV6-1|few|TRBJ2-3|-
TGTGCCAGCAGTGAACCAGGACTCGGGCCAGATACGCAGTATTTT
CASSEPGLGPDTQYF
>TRBV29-1|-|TRBJ1-1|-
TGCAGCGTTGAGTCGCCGGGCAAATTCACTGAAGCTTTCTTT
CSVESPGKFTEAFF
>TRBV10-3|-|TRBJ1-1|-
TGTGCCATCAGCGCTAGGGGAAGCTCTGAAGCTTTCTTT
CAISARGSSEAFF
>TRBV28|-|TRBJ2-3|-
TGTGCCAGCAGCCCGCCCAGCACAGATACGCAGTATTTT
CASSPPSTDTQYF
>TRBV4-2|-|TRBJ2-5|-
TGTGCCAGCAGCCAAGAGCTGATTGGAGGTAGTCCGACGGCGGGGACCCAGTACTTC
CASSQELIGGSPTAGTQYF
>TRBV19|-|TRBJ2-2|-
TGTGCCAGTAGTATTGGCCAGTGGAACACCGGGGAGCTGTTTTTT
CASSIGQWNTGELFF
>TRBV7-9|-|TRBJ2-1|TRBD2
TGTGCCAGCAGCCCGGGACTAGCGGGAGGAAGGTCCTACAATGAGCAGTTCTTC
CASSPGLAGGRSYNEQFF
>TRBV2|-|TRBJ2-7|-
TGTGCCAGCAGTGATAGTCAGGTGCAGTACTTC
CASSDSQVQYF
>TRBV30|-|TRBJ1-2|-
TGTGCCTGGACCCGGACTAACTATGGCTACACCTTC
CAWTRTNYGYTF
>TRBV5-6|few|TRBJ2-5|-
TGTGCCAGCAGCTTATGGGGGCATGAGACCCAGTACTTC
CASSLWGHETQYF
>TRBV28|-|TRBJ1-5|-
TGTGCCAGCAACTTTTATAGCAATCAGCCCCAGCATTTT
CASNFYSNQPQHF
>TRBV19|-|TRBJ2-2|-
TGTGCCAGTACTTTACAGGTGGCGAACACCGGGGAGCTGTTTTTT
CASTLQVANTGELFF
>TRBV19|few|TRBJ1-2|-
TGTGCCAGTAGTCGAGGTCTCTATGGCTACACCTTC
CASSRGLYGYTF
>TRBV19|-|TRBJ1-2|-
TGTGCCAGTCAAAGGGCCGGCTCAGTGAACTATGGCTACACCTTC
CASQRAGSVNYGYTF
>TRBV29-1|-|TRBJ2-3|-
TGCAGCGTTGAAGTAGGGCTAAGGGGGTCGAGGGATACGCAGTATTTT
CSVEVGLRGSRDTQYF
>TRBV10-3|-|TRBJ2-7|-
TGTGCCATCAGTGAGACAAGTTACGAGCAGTACTTC
CAISETSYEQYF
>TRBV4-2|-|TRBJ2-7|-
TGTGCCAGCAGCCCAGATTGGACGGCCACTTCTCACGAGCAGTACTTC
CASSPDWTATSHEQYF
>TRBV9|-|TRBJ2-3|-
TGTGCCAGCAGCGTCTCTTCCGTCCTAATCACAGATACGCAGTATTTT
CASSVSSVLITDTQYF
>TRBV5-4|-|TRBJ2-7|TRBD2
TGTGCCAGCAGCCAACTAGCGTCCCCGCAGCAGTACTTC
CASSQLASPQQYF
>TRBV28|-|TRBJ1-5|-
TGTGCCAGCAGTTTCACCACTCGAAATCAGCCCCAGCATTTT
CASSFTTRNQPQHF
>TRBV5-1|once|TRBJ1-3|TRBD1
TGCGCCAGCAGCAAAGGACAGGGGGCTGGAAACACCATATATTTT
CASSKGQGAGNTIYF
>TRBV5-8|-|TRBJ2-7|-
TGTGCCAGCAGCCCCCGAGGGACCCTCCGCCACGAGCAGTACTTC
CASSPRGTLRHEQYF
>TRBV5-1|-|TRBJ2-3|TRBD2
TGCGCCAGCAGCCCGGAGGGACTAGCGGGAGTGGGAACAGATACGCAGTATTTT
CASSPEGLAGVGTDTQYF
>TRBV10-3|many|TRBJ2-3|TRBD1
TGTGCCATCAGTGAGGTGGGAGGACAGGGAACAGATACGCAGTATTTT
CAISEVGGQGTDTQYF
>TRBV7-8|few|TRBJ2-2|TRBD2
TGTGCCAGCACCTCCACGACTAGCGGGAGCACGAACACCGGGGAGCTGTTTTTT
CASTSTTSGSTNTGELFF
>TRBV28|-|TRBJ2-2|-
TGTGCCAGCAGTCGACGTCTTACCGGGGAGCTGTTTTTT
CASSRRLTGELFF
>TRBV5-1|few|TRBJ2-5|TRBD1
TGCGCCAGCAGCAAAGGACAGGAGCAAGAGACCCAGTACTTC
CASSKGQEQETQYF
>TRBV6-1|-|TRBJ1-5|TRBD1
TGTGCCAGCAGTGAGGAGGGGGCGGGGGGTCAGCCCCAGCATTTT
CASSEEGAGGQPQHF